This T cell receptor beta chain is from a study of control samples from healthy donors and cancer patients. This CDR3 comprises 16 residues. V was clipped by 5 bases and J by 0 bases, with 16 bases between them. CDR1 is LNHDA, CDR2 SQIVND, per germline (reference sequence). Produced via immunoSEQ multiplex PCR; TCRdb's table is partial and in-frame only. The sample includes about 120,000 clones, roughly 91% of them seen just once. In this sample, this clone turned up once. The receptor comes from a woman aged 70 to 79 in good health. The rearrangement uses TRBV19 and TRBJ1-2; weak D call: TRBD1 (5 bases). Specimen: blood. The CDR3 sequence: CASSGGGAEANYGYTF. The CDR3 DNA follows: TGTGCCAGTAGTGGGGGAGGGGCCGAAGCTAACTATGGCTACACCTTC.